Each of the 26 T cell receptor beta chains below was sequenced from the same sample in a study of blood T cells in healthy people across ages. Primers used in a second PCR of roughly 6 to 11 cycles were a sample-barcoded 5' primer and a J-beta primer mix. TCRdb reprocessed the 5' RACE reads via MiXCR and lists one record per CDR3 protein. This table has just over 800,000 distinct CDR3 sequences, 62% appearing once. Sequenced material: blood. All receptors derive from a young man in good health.

The rearrangement links TRBV7-6 to TRBJ2-4, with D perhaps TRBD1 or TRBD2 (5 bases each). The CDR3 contains 16 residues. V was cut by 3 bases and J by 1 base, with 13 bases left in between. Looked up from germline, CDR1 is SGHVS and CDR2 is FNYEAQ. The CDR3 loop reads CASSLEAGNAKNIQYF. The CDR3 coding sequence is TGTGCCAGCAGCTTGGAGGCAGGGAATGCCAAAAACATTCAGTACTTC.

This clonotype was seen a handful of times. The rearrangement joins TRBV12-3 or TRBV12-4 to TRBJ1-2; D gene unclear. CDR3 length: 11 amino acids. V dropped 11 bases and J dropped 2 bases, with 9 bases sitting between them. This CDR3 is CALSDNYGYTF. CDR3 in DNA: TGTGCCCTTTCTGACAACTATGGCTACACCTTC.

This chain joins TRBV30 and TRBJ1-2; 9 bases map to TRBD1. The CDR3 runs to 14 residues. Germline V lookup: CDR1 GTSNPN, CDR2 SVGIG (reference sequence). V gave up 0 bases and J gave up 5 bases; unmatched junction bases: 4. The CDR3 reads CAWSVGQGFYGYTF. The CDR3 DNA is TGTGCCTGGAGTGTGGGACAGGGATTTTATGGCTACACCTTC.

The V gene is TRBV20-1, the J gene TRBJ1-5; D gene uncertain. This CDR3 contains 15 residues. Germline values: CDR1 DFQATT, CDR2 SNEGSKA (reference sequence). The V end lost 4 bases, the J end lost 4 bases, and 17 bases lay between the germline ends. The CDR3 region is CSATTARDPNQPQHF. The CDR3, as DNA: TGCAGTGCTACCACCGCTCGGGATCCGAATCAGCCCCAGCATTTT.

This clonotype was observed a handful of times. J is TRBJ2-3 and V is TRBV5-1; D perhaps matches TRBD2 (6 bases). This CDR3 is built from 15 residues. Trimming shortened V by 6 bases and J by 0 bases, and 14 bases separated the two germline ends. Germline CDR1 and CDR2: SGHRS and YFSETQ. CDR3 region: CASMSGALSTDTQYF. The CDR3 nucleotides are TGCGCCAGCATGTCGGGAGCGTTAAGCACAGATACGCAGTATTTT.

Comments on this clonotype: A junction boundary mismatches the germline segment, possibly from a read error. This rearrangement joins TRBV6-2 or TRBV6-3 to TRBJ2-7; D tentatively fits TRBD1 or TRBD2 (5 bases each). CDR1 and CDR2 (germline): MNHEY, SVGEGT. The CDR3 is 13 amino acids. As DNA, the CDR3 is TGTGCAAGCAGTTACGCAGGGCCGGGGGAGCAGTACTTC. It codes for CASSYAGPGEQYF.

This clonotype appeared a few times. The chain links TRBV5-1 to TRBJ2-3, with D hard to call. Germline V lookup: CDR1 SGHRS, CDR2 YFSETQ. The CDR3 consists of 14 residues. Trimming stripped 4 bases from V and 1 base from J, with 10 bases between. The CDR3 loop is CASSPWQGTDTQYF. The CDR3 region has the DNA TGCGCCAGCAGCCCGTGGCAGGGCACAGATACGCAGTATTTT.

This sequence joins TRBV12-3 or TRBV12-4 and TRBJ2-1, with a possible D match to TRBD1 (6 bases). The CDR3 extends over 13 amino acids. Trimming took off 5 bases at V and 10 bases at J, with 15 bases between the two ends. Here the CDR3 reads CASSGPGHLEQFF. As DNA, the CDR3 is TGTGCCAGCAGTGGACCGGGACATTTGGAGCAGTTCTTC.

This CDR3 reads CASSQVEGRYNEQFF. CDR3 coding DNA: TGCGCCAGCAGCCAAGTTGAGGGACGGTACAATGAGCAGTTCTTC. The rearrangement uses TRBV4-3 and TRBJ2-1; D assignment may be TRBD1 or TRBD2 (5 bases each). Germline V gene sequence: CDR1 LGHNA, CDR2 YSLEER. The V end was cut by 1 base, the J end by 4 bases, with 11 bases between. The CDR3 is 15 residues long.

In this sample, this clonotype turned up once. This sequence joins TRBV25-1 and TRBJ1-2, with D unresolved. CDR3 size: 13 residues. CDR1 MGHDK and CDR2 SYGVNS come from the germline V gene. Trimming removed 3 bases at V and 8 bases at J, with 13 bases between. In nucleotides, the CDR3 is TGTGCCAGCAGTGAGATGGCGGGGTCGGGCTACACCTTC. It is translated as CASSEMAGSGYTF.

The chain joins TRBV10-3 to TRBJ2-7, with 9 bases lining up with TRBD1. This CDR3 is 13 amino acids long. Per germline, CDR1 ENHRY and CDR2 SYGVKD. V lost 11 bases to trimming and J lost 7 bases; unmatched junction nucleotides: 12. The chain's CDR3 is CALRDRVDNEQYF. The CDR3 DNA is TGTGCCCTCCGGGACAGGGTCGACAATGAGCAGTACTTC.

This sequence joins TRBV29-1 and TRBJ2-2; the D gene could be TRBD1 or TRBD2 (5 bases each). The V gene lost 8 bases and the J gene lost 7 bases, with 17 bases spanning the gap. The CDR3 is 13 residues long. CDR1 is SQVTM and CDR2 is ANQGSEA in the germline V gene. The CDR3 coding sequence is TGCAGCACCGGGAACCGGCAGGGCGGGGAGCTGTTTTTT. Protein product: CSTGNRQGGELFF.

The chain uses TRBV4-3 and TRBJ2-1; weak D call: TRBD2 (5 bases). Germline V gives CDR1 LGHNA, CDR2 YSLEER. CDR3 length: 15 amino acids. Trimming took 0 bases from V and 5 from J, leaving 11 bases between them. The CDR3 reads CASSQERLSHNEQFF. CDR3 nucleotides: TGCGCCAGCAGCCAAGAGAGACTATCGCACAATGAGCAGTTCTTC.

The rearrangement joins TRBV29-1 to TRBJ2-3, with D uncertain. From germline, CDR1 is SQVTM and CDR2 ANQGSEA. The length of the CDR3 is 13 residues. V lost 3 bases, J lost 4 bases, and 11 bases lay in between. CDR3 sequence: CSVEGKRADTQYF. The DNA for the CDR3 is TGCAGCGTTGAGGGAAAAAGGGCAGATACGCAGTATTTT.

In the case of this clonotype: At one of its ends the junction is not consistent with the germline gene, which may arise from a read error. V gene TRBV5-5 combines with J gene TRBJ2-7; maybe TRBD2 (6 bases). The germline V gene has CDR1 SGHKS and CDR2 YYEKEE (reference sequence). The CDR3 has 12 amino acids. CDR3 nucleotides: TGTGCCAACAGCCCAATGGGGGGCGAGCAGTACTTC. Its protein product is CANSPMGGEQYF.

The CDR3 reads CASSRRPQVYGYTF. The CDR3 nucleotides read TGTGCCAGCAGCCGTCGACCACAGGTCTATGGCTACACCTTC. This chain links TRBV12-3 or TRBV12-4 with TRBJ1-2; D possibly corresponds to TRBD1 (5 bases). V was cut by 6 bases and J by 4 bases, with 15 bases left in between. This CDR3 region has 14 residues.

This chain links TRBV20-1 with TRBJ1-2; 10 bases are a match to TRBD1. Germline loops: CDR1 DFQATT, CDR2 SNEGSKA (reference sequence). CDR3 length: 15 residues. The trim removed 0 bases at V and 8 bases at J, leaving 9 bases unmatched. In DNA form, the CDR3 reads TGCAGTGCTAGAGATCCGGGACAGGGGAGCAGAGGCTACACCTTC. Translating gives CSARDPGQGSRGYTF.

The V call is TRBV6-2 or TRBV6-3, the J call TRBJ2-7; 7 bases fit TRBD1. The V gene's germline CDR1 is MNHEY and CDR2 SVGEGT. The CDR3 is made up of 16 amino acids. V gave up 0 bases and J gave up 2 bases; unmatched junction bases: 7. The CDR3 DNA follows: TGTGCCAGCAGTTACTCAGGGGGCGCGGGCGCCTACGAGCAGTACTTC. Translated: CASSYSGGAGAYEQYF.

This clonotype has just a few counts. The chain uses TRBV14 and TRBJ2-3; D uncertain. The CDR3 consists of 12 residues. Looked up from germline, CDR1 is SGHDN and CDR2 is FVKESK. V shed 4 bases and J shed 5 bases, with 7 bases lying between them. The CDR3, as DNA: TGTGCCAGCAGCCGGCAGGAAGATACGCAGTATTTT. It encodes CASSRQEDTQYF.

This clonotype was recorded only once. The chain employs TRBV15 and TRBJ2-5, with D unclear. In germline, CDR1 is LNHNV, CDR2 YYDKDF (reference sequence). The CDR3 sequence is 15 residues long. The V end lost 0 bases, the J end lost 3 bases, and 11 bases lay between the germline ends. The CDR3 DNA follows: TGTGCCACCAGCAGAGATCGGCTTGCCGAAGAGACCCAGTACTTC. Its protein is CATSRDRLAEETQYF.

In this sample, this clonotype turned up many times. This chain uses TRBV4-2 with TRBJ2-1; D remains unclear. CDR1 and CDR2 (germline): LGHNA, YNFKEQ. The CDR3 loop spans 15 amino acids. The V gene lost 0 bases and the J gene lost 2 bases, with 8 bases spanning the gap. CDR3 amino acids: CASSQEETAYNEQFF. The CDR3 coding sequence is TGTGCCAGCAGCCAAGAAGAGACTGCCTACAATGAGCAGTTCTTC.

The chain combines TRBV12-3 or TRBV12-4 with TRBJ2-7; maybe TRBD1 (6 bases). The CDR3 runs 15 residues. Trimming pared 6 bases from V and 3 bases from J, leaving 18 bases between. As DNA, the CDR3 is TGTGCCAGCAGACCAGGACAGTCAGGACTCTACGAGCAGTACTTC. Translation: CASRPGQSGLYEQYF.

The chain carries TRBV5-1 and TRBJ2-2, with a weak D call TRBD2 (5 bases). The CDR3 consists of 15 residues. Trimming removed 2 bases at V and 0 bases at J, with 8 bases between. CDR1 and CDR2 from the germline V gene are SGHRS and YFSETQ. In DNA, the CDR3 is TGCGCCAGCAGCTTCTCGGGGACGAACACCGGGGAGCTGTTTTTT. Translating it yields CASSFSGTNTGELFF.

The chain employs TRBV6-1 and TRBJ1-4; D gene uncertain. CDR1 and CDR2 from the germline V gene are MNHNS and SASEGT. The V end lost 2 bases, the J end lost 5 bases, and 15 bases lay between the germline ends. This CDR3 spans 16 amino acids. The CDR3: CASSEREGRRNEKLFF. The CDR3 nucleotides read TGTGCCAGCAGTGAAAGAGAGGGCAGGCGCAATGAAAAACTGTTTTTT.

The V call is TRBV7-2, the J call TRBJ1-4, with unresolved D. Trimming removed 3 bases from V and 8 bases from J, with 7 bases in between. Germline loops: CDR1 SGHTA, CDR2 FQGNSA. The CDR3 runs to 12 residues. As DNA, the CDR3 is TGTGCCAGCAGCTTGGTTAGGGAAAAACTGTTTTTT. Encoded protein: CASSLVREKLFF.

The sample holds a few counts of this clonotype. The V call is TRBV3-1, the J call TRBJ2-5; possibly TRBD2 for D (6 bases). Trimming removed 2 bases at V and 7 bases at J, with 11 bases between. The CDR3 runs to 13 residues. Germline-derived CDR1 and CDR2 are LGHDT and YNNKEL (reference sequence). Here the CDR3 DNA reads TGTGCCAGCAGCCAACAGACCGGGGGGACCCAGTACTTC. Translation gives CASSQQTGGTQYF.